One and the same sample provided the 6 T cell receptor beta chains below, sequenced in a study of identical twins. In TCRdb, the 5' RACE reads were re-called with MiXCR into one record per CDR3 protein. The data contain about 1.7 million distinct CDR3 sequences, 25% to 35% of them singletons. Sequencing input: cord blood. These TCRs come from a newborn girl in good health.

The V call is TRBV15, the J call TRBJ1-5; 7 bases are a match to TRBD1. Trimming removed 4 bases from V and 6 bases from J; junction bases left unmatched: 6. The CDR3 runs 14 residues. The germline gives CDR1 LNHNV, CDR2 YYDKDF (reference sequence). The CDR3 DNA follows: TGTGCCACCAGCACAGTCCACAGGGGTCAGCCCCAGCATTTT. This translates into CATSTVHRGQPQHF.

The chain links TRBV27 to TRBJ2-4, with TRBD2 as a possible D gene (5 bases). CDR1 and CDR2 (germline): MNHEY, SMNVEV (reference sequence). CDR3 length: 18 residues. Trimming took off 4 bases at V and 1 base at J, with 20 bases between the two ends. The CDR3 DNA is TGTGCCAGCAGTTCTCTAGGGCCGGCGGGTATCGCCAAAAACATTCAGTACTTC. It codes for CASSSLGPAGIAKNIQYF.

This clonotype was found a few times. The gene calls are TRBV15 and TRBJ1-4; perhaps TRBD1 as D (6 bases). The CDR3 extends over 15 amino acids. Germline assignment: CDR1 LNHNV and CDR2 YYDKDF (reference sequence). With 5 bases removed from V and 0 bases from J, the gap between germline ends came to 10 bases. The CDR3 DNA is TGTGCCACCAGCCCCAACAGGGCAACTAATGAAAAACTGTTTTTT. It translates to CATSPNRATNEKLFF. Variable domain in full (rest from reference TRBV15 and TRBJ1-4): DAMVIQNPRYQVTQFGKPVTLSCSQTLNHNVMYWYQQKSSQAPKLLFHYYDKDFNNEADTPDNFQSRRPNTSFCFLDIRSPGLGDTAMYLCATSPNRATNEKLFFGSGTQLSVL.

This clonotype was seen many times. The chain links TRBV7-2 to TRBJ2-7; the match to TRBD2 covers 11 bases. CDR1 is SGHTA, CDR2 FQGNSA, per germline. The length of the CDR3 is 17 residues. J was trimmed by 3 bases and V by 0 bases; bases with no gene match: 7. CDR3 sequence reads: CASSLASTSGSFYEQYF. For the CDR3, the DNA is TGTGCCAGCAGCTTAGCGTCAACTAGCGGGAGTTTCTACGAGCAGTACTTC.

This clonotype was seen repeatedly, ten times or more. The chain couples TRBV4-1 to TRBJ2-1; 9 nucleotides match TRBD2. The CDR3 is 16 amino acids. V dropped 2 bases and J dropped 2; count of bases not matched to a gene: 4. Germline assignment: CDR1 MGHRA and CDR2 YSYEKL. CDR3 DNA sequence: TGCGCCAGCAGCCAACGACTAGCGGAGACCTACAATGAGCAGTTCTTC. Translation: CASSQRLAETYNEQFF.

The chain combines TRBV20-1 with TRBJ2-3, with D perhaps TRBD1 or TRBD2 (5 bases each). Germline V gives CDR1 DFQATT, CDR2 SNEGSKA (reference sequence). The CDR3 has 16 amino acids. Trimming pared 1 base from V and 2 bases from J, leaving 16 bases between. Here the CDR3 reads CSARVSGLAFTDTQYF. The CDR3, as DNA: TGCAGTGCTAGAGTATCGGGGCTAGCCTTCACAGATACGCAGTATTTT.